This T cell receptor (beta chain) was sequenced in a study of CD8+ T cells in alopecia areata. Study-wide findings and caveats: Expanded CD8+ clones among the top 100, as well as scalp clonality, were significantly decreased by tofacitinib.

Of note for this clone: What it binds is unknown.

Germline CDR1 is SGHTA and CDR2 is FQGNSA. V shed 5 bases and J 2 bases; nucleotides not matched to a gene: 10. The CDR3 sequence is 16 residues long. Indicated treatment: oral pan-JAK inhibitor, 5-10 mg twice daily. In each case, RNA was isolated and then reverse transcribed into cDNA as the sequencing template. The table came from immunoSEQ multiplex PCR; TCRdb's copy has only in-frame clones and leaves some out. Among 50,000 to 65,000 clones listed, about half were seen once. The clonotype comes from a human donor with alopecia areata. V is TRBV7-2 and J is TRBJ2-3, with 7 bases matching TRBD2. The sample here was CD8+ T cells sorted from blood, taken around week 36, from a patient treated with tofacitinib. CDR3 bases: TGTGCCAGCAGCGCTTCGACGGGACTACTCACAGATACGCAGTATTTT. It specifies CASSASTGLLTDTQYF.